This T cell receptor (beta chain) originates from a study of vaccination effects on CD4 cells after COVID-19. Produced via immunoSEQ multiplex PCR; TCRdb's table is partial and in-frame only. The sample holds about 73,000 clones, approximately 74% seen once. The V and J ends lost 3 bases and 5 bases respectively, with 14 bases between them. The CDR3 consists of 15 residues. CDR1 and CDR2 from the germline V gene are KGHSH and LQKENI. Of note for this clone: Its antigen is unknown.

Antigen-specific CD4+ T cells were expanded (with viral peptide pools) by the ViraFEST assay ahead of sequencing. CD4+ T cells were isolated after 10 days of culture. Prior SARS-CoV-2 infection was absent in the vaccine recipients, as shown by negative nucleocapsid antibodies. The TCR sequence derives from a human donor who received a COVID-19 vaccine. Sequencing was performed on CD4+ T cells from PBMCs cultured with HCoV-NL63 spike peptides, taken before COVID-19 vaccination. The chain recombines TRBV18 with TRBJ2-1; either TRBD1 or TRBD2 may supply D (5 bases each). CDR3 nucleotide sequence: TGTGCCAGCTCACCGTACCGGGACGGTAACAATGAGCAGTTCTTC. It encodes CASSPYRDGNNEQFF. Variable domain in full (rest from reference TRBV18 and TRBJ2-1): NAGVMQNPRHLVRRRGQEARLRCSPMKGHSHVYWYRQLPEEGLKFMVYLQKENIIDESGMPKERFSAEFPKEGPSILRIQQVVRGDSAAYFCASSPYRDGNNEQFFGPGTRLTVL.